This is a list of T cell receptor beta chains from one sample in a study of T cell repertoires in cytomegalovirus infection. TCRdb reprocessed the reads with MiXCR, giving one entry per CDR3 protein. The sample includes roughly 110,000 distinct CDR3 sequences, more than 30% of them seen just once. No antigen is known for these receptors. This specimen was CD8+ T cells from cultured PBMCs, taken from culture after CMV antigen stimulation. Receptors originate from a human donor in good health (CMV status not recorded). Some clones in this sample may be carry-over from other donors' samples. CDR3s include the opening cysteine and the closing phenylalanine or tryptophan. A D gene is named only where the DNA matches it firmly. Size is stated for part of the rows, as once, few or many counts, or as a class when the clone is expanded.

clone_size v_call d_call cdr3_aa
few TRBV29-1 NA CSVEEDESYEQYF
many TRBV7-9 NA CASSLGPFTDTQYF
many TRBV7-9 NA CASQGSNYNEQFF
NA TRBV5-6 NA CASSDGPSETGELFF
NA TRBV5-4 TRBD2 CASSFFGGAADTQYF
NA TRBV11-2 NA CASSPSRGVSYNKQFF
NA TRBV10-3 NA CAISESWLDEQYF
NA TRBV7-8 TRBD1 CASSLGGTGAMGYNEQFF
NA TRBV5-4 NA CASSIDSASSGNEQFF
NA TRBV5-1 TRBD2 CASSTPPGGGAPDTQYF